These 2 T cell receptor beta chains share one sample of origin, sequenced in a study of blood T cell repertoires in COVID-19. The protocol was immunoSEQ multiplex PCR, while the TCRdb copy is restricted to in-frame clones and leaves out a portion. The sample holds 80,000 to 95,000 clones, about nine tenths seen once. Sequenced sample: peripheral blood. The receptors derive from a human donor with active COVID-19. The donor label of this sample is uncertain.

The J gene is TRBJ2-2, the V gene TRBV7-2, with 11 bases aligning to TRBD2. The CDR3 sequence is 16 residues long. Trimming removed 5 bases from V and 5 bases from J; junction bases left unmatched: 7. Germline V gene data show CDR1 as SGHTA and CDR2 as FQGNSA. The CDR3 DNA is TGTGCCAGCAGCCGTAGCGGGGGGGCCTATACCGGGGAGCTGTTTTTT. This codes for CASSRSGGAYTGELFF. The full variable domain, completed using reference TRBV7-2 and TRBJ2-2, is GAGVSQSPSNKVTEKGKDVELRCDPISGHTALYWYRQSLGQGLEFLIYFQGNSAPDKSGLPSDRFSAERTGGSVSTLTIQRTQQEDSAVYLCASSRSGGAYTGELFFGEGSRLTVL.

J is TRBJ2-7 and V is TRBV23-1, with no clear D. TRBV23-1 is given ORF status, its function remaining uncertain. The V end lost 2 bases, the J end lost 4 bases, and 9 bases lay between the germline ends. This CDR3 has 13 amino acids. The CDR3 DNA reads as TGCGCCAGCAGTCAACCCTTTGTATACGAGCAGTACTTC. It codes for CASSQPFVYEQYF.